The next 19 T cell receptor beta chains were all read from a single sample in a study of cytomegalovirus exposure and HLA in healthy donors. In the PCR, 60 Vbeta and 13 Jbeta primers were used. The assay was immunoSEQ multiplex PCR, and TCRdb's table has in-frame clones only and misses some. The table shows around 200,000 clones, with roughly four fifths occurring only once. The sequenced sample was PBMCs. These receptors came from a man aged 50-59 years in good health and CMV-seronegative.

V gene TRBV7-2 combines with J gene TRBJ2-5, with unresolved D. Trimming pared 1 base from V and 4 bases from J, leaving 13 bases between. The CDR3 covers 15 residues. The germline CDR1 and CDR2 sequences are SGHTA and FQGNSA. This CDR3 reads CASSLEASTGETQYF. The CDR3 DNA follows: TGTGCCAGCAGCTTAGAGGCCTCAACGGGAGAGACCCAGTACTTC.

This clone is a singleton in its sample. This CDR3 reads CASSFRGRRNTIYF. The CDR3, as DNA: TGTGCCAGCAGCTTCAGGGGGCGAAGAAACACCATATATTTT. The chain recombines TRBV7-9 with TRBJ1-3; 8 nucleotides agree with TRBD1. This CDR3 is built from 14 residues. Germline-derived CDR1 and CDR2 are SEHNR and FQNEAQ (reference sequence). V shed 3 bases and J 5 bases; nucleotides not matched to a gene: 3.

The chain combines TRBV6-1 with TRBJ1-4, with D possibly matching TRBD1 (5 bases). The CDR3 runs 15 residues. The germline V and J ends were trimmed by 7 bases and 2 bases, with 14 bases remaining between them. Germline V gene data show CDR1 as MNHNS and CDR2 as SASEGT. CDR3 sequence: CASTQGSGTNEKLFF. CDR3 sequence (DNA): TGTGCCAGCACGCAGGGTTCAGGGACTAATGAAAAACTGTTTTTT.

For this clone: Other DNA sequences in this sample translate to the same CDR3. The V gene is TRBV5-1, the J gene TRBJ1-5; D unclear. V lost 0 bases and J 5 bases, leaving 6 bases between the germline ends. CDR1 and CDR2 (germline): SGHRS, YFSETQ. The CDR3 extends over 13 amino acids. The CDR3 spells CASSLGADQPQHF. In nucleotides, the CDR3 is TGCGCCAGCAGCTTGGGTGCGGATCAGCCCCAGCATTTT.

The chain has TRBV27 and TRBJ1-4; D is perhaps TRBD1 (5 bases). Trimming shortened V by 2 bases and J by 11 bases, and 15 bases separated the two germline ends. This CDR3 comprises 14 residues. Germline assignment: CDR1 MNHEY and CDR2 SMNVEV (reference sequence). The CDR3 sequence: CASSLDPRVIKLFF. The CDR3, as DNA: TGTGCCAGCAGTTTAGACCCCAGGGTTATCAAACTGTTTTTT.

This clone appeared a single time. This rearrangement joins TRBV6-4 to TRBJ1-2, with 10 positions matching TRBD1. Germline CDR1 reads MRHNA; CDR2 reads SNTAGT. The CDR3 runs to 18 residues. V lost 4 bases and J lost 6; bases outside the gene matches: 17. CDR3 residues: CASSGFSVRTGGADGYTF. The CDR3 DNA sequence: TGTGCCAGCAGTGGTTTCTCTGTAAGGACAGGGGGTGCAGATGGCTACACCTTC.

The chain recombines TRBV4-3 with TRBJ2-5, with D possibly matching TRBD1 (5 bases). This CDR3 has 13 amino acids. V gave up 4 bases and J gave up 4 bases, with 10 bases separating them. Germline V lookup: CDR1 LGHNA, CDR2 YSLEER. CDR3 sequence (DNA): TGCGCCAGCAGCCGCGACAGACTAGAGACCCAGTACTTC. Translation gives CASSRDRLETQYF.

This clone was picked up one time. V usage is TRBV7-2 and J usage is TRBJ1-4; D gene uncertain. This CDR3 has 14 amino acids. The V end lost 3 bases, the J end lost 2 bases, and 7 bases lay between the germline ends. Per the germline V gene, CDR1 is SGHTA and CDR2 is FQGNSA. The CDR3 region has the DNA TGTGCCAGCAGCTTTTACGGGACTAATGAAAAACTGTTTTTT. Its protein is CASSFYGTNEKLFF.

The chain joins TRBV28 to TRBJ2-7; D is uncertain. The ends were cut back, 4 bases at V and 4 bases at J, with 5 bases in the middle. Germline V lookup: CDR1 MDHEN, CDR2 SYDVKM. The CDR3 consists of 11 residues. The CDR3 here is CASSYKYEQYF. DNA of the CDR3: TGTGCCAGCAGTTACAAGTACGAGCAGTACTTC.

The chain uses TRBV29-1 and TRBJ1-1; a weak D match, TRBD1 (5 bases). From germline, CDR1 is SQVTM and CDR2 ANQGSEA. This CDR3 region has 13 residues. Trimming pared 5 bases from V and 0 bases from J, leaving 10 bases between. The CDR3 spells CSVFGGVNTEAFF. The CDR3 region has the DNA TGCAGCGTTTTTGGGGGGGTGAACACTGAAGCTTTCTTT.

With regard to this clone: The germline gene is not matched at one end of the junction; a read error may be the cause. J is TRBJ1-1 and V is TRBV7-9; D unresolved. Germline V gene sequence: CDR1 SEHNR, CDR2 FQNEAQ (reference sequence). CDR3 length: 16 amino acids. CDR3 nucleotides: TGTTCCAGCAGCTTAGATTTATGGAGGGAAAACACTGAAGCTTTCTTT. It encodes CSSSLDLWRENTEAFF.

The chain joins TRBV10-3 to TRBJ2-7, with D possibly being TRBD1 (6 bases). Germline CDR1 is ENHRY and CDR2 is SYGVKD. This CDR3 has 11 residues. Trimming stripped 7 bases from V and 3 bases from J, with 7 bases between. The DNA of the CDR3 is TGTGCCATCAAACAGGGCTACGAGCAGTACTTC. This encodes CAIKQGYEQYF.

Written as DNA, the CDR3 is TGTGCCAGCAGCCGGGACAGGGGTGGTCAGCCCCAGCATTTT. This sequence encodes CASSRDRGGQPQHF. This chain joins TRBV7-2 and TRBJ1-5, with 10 bases fitting TRBD1. The germline gives CDR1 SGHTA, CDR2 FQGNSA. This CDR3 is built from 14 residues. V gave up 5 bases and J gave up 6 bases; unmatched junction bases: 4.

This clone was observed once. The chain recombines TRBV10-3 with TRBJ2-3; D is unresolved. The V gene's germline CDR1 is ENHRY and CDR2 SYGVKD. The germline V and J ends were trimmed by 2 bases and 6 bases, with 12 bases remaining between them. This CDR3 contains 14 residues. DNA of the CDR3: TGTGCCATCAGTGAGAGAGCGTTTGCGGATACGCAGTATTTT. This translates into CAISERAFADTQYF.

The table lists this clone with a few counts. This chain joins TRBV6-5 and TRBJ1-1; D may be TRBD1 (5 bases). Germline V gives CDR1 MNHEY, CDR2 SVGAGI. V lost 5 bases to trimming and J lost 5 bases, with 12 bases between them. There are 13 residues in the CDR3. DNA for the CDR3: TGTGCCAGCAGTGGGGGTGGGGGGACTGAAGCTTTCTTT. Translation gives CASSGGGGTEAFF.

The chain recombines TRBV11-2 with TRBJ1-2, with TRBD1 matching over 10 bases. The junction had 7 bases not matched to a gene; V was cut back by 5 bases and J by 4 bases. CDR1 SGHAT and CDR2 FQNNGV come from the germline V gene. The CDR3 loop spans 15 amino acids. CDR3 DNA sequence: TGTGCCAGCAGCCCAAGACAGGGGGCTTTCTATGGCTACACCTTC. It yields the protein CASSPRQGAFYGYTF. The variable domain in full, with the rest retrieved from reference TRBV11-2 and TRBJ1-2, is EAGVAQSPRYKIIEKRQSVAFWCNPISGHATLYWYQQILGQGPKLLIQFQNNGVVDDSQLPKDRFSAERLKGVDSTLKIQPAKLEDSAVYLCASSPRQGAFYGYTFGSGTRLTVV.

The rearrangement uses TRBV6-6 and TRBJ2-1, with a weak D call TRBD1 (6 bases). Trimming left V 0 bases short and J 3 bases short, with 9 bases between. CDR1 is MNHNY and CDR2 is SVGAGI in the germline V gene (reference sequence). This CDR3 is 15 amino acids long. The CDR3 nucleotides are TGTGCCAGCAGTTACTCAGGACAGTACTACAATGAGCAGTTCTTC. Residues: CASSYSGQYYNEQFF.

The chain recombines TRBV5-4 with TRBJ2-7; D might be TRBD2 (5 bases). The CDR3 runs to 14 residues. The V end lost 5 bases, the J end lost 4 bases, and 16 bases lay between the germline ends. From germline, CDR1 is SGHNT and CDR2 YYREEE (reference sequence). The CDR3 DNA reads TGTGCCAGCAGTTCGCCGGGAATCCTTTACGAGCAGTACTTC. The encoded protein is CASSSPGILYEQYF.

The chain carries TRBV7-3 and TRBJ2-1, with 8 bases matching TRBD2. This CDR3 has 16 amino acids. V shed 1 base, J shed 4 bases, and the junction held 6 bases outside the gene matches. Germline-derived CDR1 and CDR2 are SGHTA and FQGTGA. CDR3 sequence reads: CASSLKAGEGYNEQFF. CDR3 in DNA: TGTGCCAGCAGCTTAAAAGCGGGAGAGGGGTACAATGAGCAGTTCTTC.